Here is one T cell receptor (beta chain) with its context. The sample originates from a study of shared clonotypes between healthy human individuals. The repertoire was sequenced with immunoSEQ multiplex PCR; TCRdb's copy has only in-frame clones and lacks some. Of 2 million to 2.5 million clones listed, about 92% are singletons. Trimming shortened V by 5 bases and J by 4 bases, and 14 bases separated the two germline ends. Germline V gene lookup returns CDR1 SGHTA and CDR2 FQGNSA. This CDR3 has 14 amino acids. In the naive CD8 group, cells lacked CD45RO and were positively selected for CCR7, so terminally differentiated effector memory CD45RA+ cells were left out.

The clonotype was recovered from a man younger than 35 in good health. Some clones in this sample may be carry-over from other donors' samples. What was sequenced was naive CD8+ T cells from PBMCs. The V and J genes are TRBV7-2 and TRBJ2-5, with D possibly matching TRBD2 (6 bases). In DNA form, the CDR3 reads TGTGCCAGCAGCCCTAGACTAGTTCGAGAGACCCAGTACTTC. Translating gives CASSPRLVRETQYF.